The source of this TCR beta chain is a study of identical twins. CDR3 length: 13 amino acids. From germline, CDR1 is SGHVS and CDR2 FNYEAQ. The V gene lost 1 base and the J gene lost 4 bases, with 8 bases spanning the gap. cDNA molecules carried unique molecular identifiers, and template switching added a universal primer site. TCRdb reprocessed the 5' RACE reads via MiXCR and lists one record per CDR3 protein. The table lists hundreds of thousands of distinct CDR3 sequences, about 20% of them singletons. This clonotype was detected only a few times. The same data also contributed to another study, on T cells expressing NK-cell markers. As that study records: Sequencing of TCR beta repertoires drew on sorted CD3+CD56+NKG2C+, CD3+CD56+NKG2C- and CD3+CD56-NKG2C+ T cells. Seven of eight sequenced donors tested HCMV-seropositive; one tested seronegative.

This clonotype was obtained from a woman younger than 35 in good health. The chain is built from TRBV7-6 and TRBJ2-7; D gene unclear. Specimen: PBMCs. CDR3 in amino acids: CASSLGARYEQYF. CDR3 bases: TGTGCCAGCAGCTTAGGGGCCAGATACGAGCAGTACTTC.